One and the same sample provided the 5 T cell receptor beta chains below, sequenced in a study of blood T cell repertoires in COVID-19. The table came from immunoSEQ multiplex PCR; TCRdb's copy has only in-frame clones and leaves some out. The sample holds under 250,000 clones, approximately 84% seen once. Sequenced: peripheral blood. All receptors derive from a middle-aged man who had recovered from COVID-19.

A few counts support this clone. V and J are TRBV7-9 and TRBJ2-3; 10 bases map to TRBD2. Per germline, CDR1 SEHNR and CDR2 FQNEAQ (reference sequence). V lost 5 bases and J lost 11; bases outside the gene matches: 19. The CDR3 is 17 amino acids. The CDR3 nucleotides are TGTGCCAGCAGCATCCAGAGCGGACTAGCGGTTGGAGGTAGGCAGTATTTT. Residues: CASSIQSGLAVGGRQYF.

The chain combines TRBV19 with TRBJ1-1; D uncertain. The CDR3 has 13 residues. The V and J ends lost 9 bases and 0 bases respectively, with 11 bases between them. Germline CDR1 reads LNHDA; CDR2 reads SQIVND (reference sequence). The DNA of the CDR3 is TGTGCCAGCCGAAACAGTATGAACACTGAAGCTTTCTTT. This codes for CASRNSMNTEAFF.

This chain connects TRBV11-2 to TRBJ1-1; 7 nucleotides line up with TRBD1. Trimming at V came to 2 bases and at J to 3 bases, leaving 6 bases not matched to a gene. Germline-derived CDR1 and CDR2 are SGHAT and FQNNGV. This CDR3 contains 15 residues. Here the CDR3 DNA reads TGTGCCAGCAGCTTATTGACAGGGTGGTACACTGAAGCTTTCTTT. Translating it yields CASSLLTGWYTEAFF. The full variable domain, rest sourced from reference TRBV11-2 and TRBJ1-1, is EAGVAQSPRYKIIEKRQSVAFWCNPISGHATLYWYQQILGQGPKLLIQFQNNGVVDDSQLPKDRFSAERLKGVDSTLKIQPAKLEDSAVYLCASSLLTGWYTEAFFGQGTRLTVV.

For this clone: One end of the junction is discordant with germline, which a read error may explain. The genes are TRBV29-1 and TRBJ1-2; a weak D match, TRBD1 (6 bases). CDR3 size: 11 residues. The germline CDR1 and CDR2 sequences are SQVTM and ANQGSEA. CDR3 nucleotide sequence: TGCAGCTTTGAAAACAGGGATGGCTACACCTTC. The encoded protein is CSFENRDGYTF.

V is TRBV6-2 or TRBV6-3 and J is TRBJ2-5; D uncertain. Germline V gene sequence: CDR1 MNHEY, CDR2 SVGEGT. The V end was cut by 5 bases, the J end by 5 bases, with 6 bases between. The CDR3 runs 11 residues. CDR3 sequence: CASSQSETQYF. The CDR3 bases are TGTGCCAGCAGTCAATCCGAGACCCAGTACTTC.